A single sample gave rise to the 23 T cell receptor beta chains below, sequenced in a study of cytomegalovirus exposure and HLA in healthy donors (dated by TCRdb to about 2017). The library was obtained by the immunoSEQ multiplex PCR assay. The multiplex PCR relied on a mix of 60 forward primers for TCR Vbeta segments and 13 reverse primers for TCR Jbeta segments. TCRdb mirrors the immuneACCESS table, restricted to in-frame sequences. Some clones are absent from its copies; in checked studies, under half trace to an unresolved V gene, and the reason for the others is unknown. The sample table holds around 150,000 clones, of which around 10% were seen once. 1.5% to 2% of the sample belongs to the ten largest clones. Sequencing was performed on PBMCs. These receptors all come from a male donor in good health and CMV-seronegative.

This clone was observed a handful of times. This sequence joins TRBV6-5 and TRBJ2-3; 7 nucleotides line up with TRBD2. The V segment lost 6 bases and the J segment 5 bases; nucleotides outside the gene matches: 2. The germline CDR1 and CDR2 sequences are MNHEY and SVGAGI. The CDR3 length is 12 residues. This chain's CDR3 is CASSRGGDTQYF. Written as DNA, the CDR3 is TGTGCCAGCAGCCGCGGGGGAGATACGCAGTATTTT.

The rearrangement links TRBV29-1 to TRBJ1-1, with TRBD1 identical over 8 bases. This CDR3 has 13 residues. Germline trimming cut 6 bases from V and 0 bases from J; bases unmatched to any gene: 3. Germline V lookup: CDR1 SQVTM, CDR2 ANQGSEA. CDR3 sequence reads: CSVKQGVNTEAFF. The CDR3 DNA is TGCAGCGTCAAACAGGGGGTGAACACTGAAGCTTTCTTT.

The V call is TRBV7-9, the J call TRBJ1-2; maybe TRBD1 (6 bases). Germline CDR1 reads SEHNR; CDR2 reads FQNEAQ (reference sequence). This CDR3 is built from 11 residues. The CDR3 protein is CADWGGKGYTF. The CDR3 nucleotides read TGTGCTGATTGGGGGGGCAAAGGCTACACCTTC.

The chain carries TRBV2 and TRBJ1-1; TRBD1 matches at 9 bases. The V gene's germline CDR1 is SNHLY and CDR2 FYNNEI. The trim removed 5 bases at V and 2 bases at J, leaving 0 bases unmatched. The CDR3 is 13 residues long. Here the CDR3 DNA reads TGTGCCAGCAGTACAGGGGGCAACACTGAAGCTTTCTTT. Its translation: CASSTGGNTEAFF.

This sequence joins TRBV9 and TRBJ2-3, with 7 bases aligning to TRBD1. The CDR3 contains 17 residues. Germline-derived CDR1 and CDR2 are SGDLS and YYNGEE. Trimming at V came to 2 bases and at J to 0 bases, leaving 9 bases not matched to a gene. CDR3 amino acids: CASSVTQGVTSTDTQYF. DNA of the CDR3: TGTGCCAGCAGCGTGACCCAGGGGGTTACTAGCACAGATACGCAGTATTTT.

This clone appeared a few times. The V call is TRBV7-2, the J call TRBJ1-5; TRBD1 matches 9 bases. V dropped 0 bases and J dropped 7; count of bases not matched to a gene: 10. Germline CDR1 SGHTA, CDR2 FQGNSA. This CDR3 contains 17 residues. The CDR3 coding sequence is TGTGCCAGCAGCTTAGCGGGACAGGGTAGCGCGGGACAGCCCCAGCATTTT. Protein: CASSLAGQGSAGQPQHF.

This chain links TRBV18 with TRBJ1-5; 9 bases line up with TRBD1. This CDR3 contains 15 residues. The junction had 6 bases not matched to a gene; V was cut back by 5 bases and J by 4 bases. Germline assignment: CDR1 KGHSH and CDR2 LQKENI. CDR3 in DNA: TGTGCCAGCTCAGCCTACGACAGGGGGAATCAGCCCCAGCATTTT. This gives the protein CASSAYDRGNQPQHF.

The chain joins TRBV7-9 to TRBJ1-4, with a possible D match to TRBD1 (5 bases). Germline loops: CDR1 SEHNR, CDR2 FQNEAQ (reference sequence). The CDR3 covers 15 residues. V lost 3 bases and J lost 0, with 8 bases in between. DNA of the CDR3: TGTGCCAGCAGCTTCCAGGGCGCAACTAATGAAAAACTGTTTTTT. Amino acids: CASSFQGATNEKLFF.

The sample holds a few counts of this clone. In nucleotides, the CDR3 is TGCGCCAGCAGCTTGGGCGGAGGGGGCCGCACAGATACGCAGTATTTT. Residues: CASSLGGGGRTDTQYF. The chain employs TRBV5-1 and TRBJ2-3; weak D call: TRBD1 (7 bases). Germline V gene sequence: CDR1 SGHRS, CDR2 YFSETQ. V was trimmed by 0 bases and J by 1 base, leaving 12 bases between them. This CDR3 region has 16 residues.

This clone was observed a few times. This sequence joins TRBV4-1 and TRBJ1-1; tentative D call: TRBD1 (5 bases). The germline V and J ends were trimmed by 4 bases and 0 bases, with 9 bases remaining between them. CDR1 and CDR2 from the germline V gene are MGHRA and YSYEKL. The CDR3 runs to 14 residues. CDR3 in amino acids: CASSPRTLNTEAFF. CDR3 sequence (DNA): TGCGCCAGCAGCCCACGGACACTGAACACTGAAGCTTTCTTT.

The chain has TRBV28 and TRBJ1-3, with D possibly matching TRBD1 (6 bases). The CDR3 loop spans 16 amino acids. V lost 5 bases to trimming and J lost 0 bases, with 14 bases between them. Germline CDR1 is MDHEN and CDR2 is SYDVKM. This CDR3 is CASSPLRGGSGNTIYF. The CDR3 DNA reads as TGTGCCAGCAGTCCCCTGAGGGGGGGCTCTGGAAACACCATATATTTT.

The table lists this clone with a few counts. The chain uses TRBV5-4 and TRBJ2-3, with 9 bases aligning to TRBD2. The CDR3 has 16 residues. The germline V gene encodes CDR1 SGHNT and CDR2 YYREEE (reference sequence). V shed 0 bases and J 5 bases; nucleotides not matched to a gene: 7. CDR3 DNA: TGTGCCAGCAGCTTGGATTCGGGCGGGAGGGAAGATACGCAGTATTTT. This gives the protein CASSLDSGGREDTQYF. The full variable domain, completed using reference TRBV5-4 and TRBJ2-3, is ETGVTQSPTHLIKTRGQQVTLRCSSQSGHNTVSWYQQALGQGPQFIFQYYREEENGRGNFPPRFSGLQFPNYSSELNVNALELDDSALYLCASSLDSGGREDTQYFGPGTRLTVL.

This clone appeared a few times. CDR3 nucleotides: TGTGCCAGCAGCAGCAGCCGGGACAGGGGGTTCTATGGCTACACCTTC. Protein product: CASSSSRDRGFYGYTF. The V call is TRBV7-9, the J call TRBJ1-2; the match to TRBD1 covers 11 bases. The CDR3 consists of 16 residues. The trim removed 5 bases at V and 4 bases at J, leaving 9 bases unmatched. Germline CDR1 reads SEHNR; CDR2 reads FQNEAQ (reference sequence).

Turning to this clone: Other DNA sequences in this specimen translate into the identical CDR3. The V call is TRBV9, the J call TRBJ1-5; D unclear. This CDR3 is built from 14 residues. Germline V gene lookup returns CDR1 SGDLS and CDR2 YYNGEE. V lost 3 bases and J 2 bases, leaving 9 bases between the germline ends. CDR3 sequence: CASSADIGNQPQHF. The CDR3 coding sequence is TGTGCCAGCAGCGCAGACATAGGCAATCAGCCCCAGCATTTT. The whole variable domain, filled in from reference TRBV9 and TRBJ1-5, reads DSGVTQTPKHLITATGQRVTLRCSPRSGDLSVYWYQQSLDQGLQFLIQYYNGEERAKGNILERFSAQQFPDLHSELNLSSLELGDSALYFCASSADIGNQPQHFGDGTRLSIL.

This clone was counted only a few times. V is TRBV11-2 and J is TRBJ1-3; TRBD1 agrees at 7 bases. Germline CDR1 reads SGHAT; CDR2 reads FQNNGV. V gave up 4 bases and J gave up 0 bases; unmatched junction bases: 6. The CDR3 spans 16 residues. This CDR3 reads CASSSDGTASGNTIYF. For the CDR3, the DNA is TGTGCCAGCAGCTCCGACGGGACAGCCTCTGGAAACACCATATATTTT.

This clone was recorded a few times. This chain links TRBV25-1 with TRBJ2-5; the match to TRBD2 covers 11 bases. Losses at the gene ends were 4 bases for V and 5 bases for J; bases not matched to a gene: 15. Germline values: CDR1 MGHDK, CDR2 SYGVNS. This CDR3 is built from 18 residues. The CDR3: CASSGVSSGGPHTETQYF. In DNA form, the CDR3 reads TGTGCCAGCAGTGGGGTATCTAGCGGGGGGCCCCATACGGAGACCCAGTACTTC.

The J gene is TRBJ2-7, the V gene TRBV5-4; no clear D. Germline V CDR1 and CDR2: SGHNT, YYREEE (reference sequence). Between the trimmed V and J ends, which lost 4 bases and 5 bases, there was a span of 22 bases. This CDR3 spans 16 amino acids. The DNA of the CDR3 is TGTGCCAGCAGCGAAAAGACGCAGCCCCTTAGCAACGAGCAGTACTTC. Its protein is CASSEKTQPLSNEQYF.

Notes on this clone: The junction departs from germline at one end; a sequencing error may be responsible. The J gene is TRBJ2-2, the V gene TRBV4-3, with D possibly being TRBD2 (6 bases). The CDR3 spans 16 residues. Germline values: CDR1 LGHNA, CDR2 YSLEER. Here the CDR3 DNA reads TGCGCCAGCAGCCAAGAGTACGGTAGCGCGACCGGGGGGCTGTTTTTT. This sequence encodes CASSQEYGSATGGLFF.

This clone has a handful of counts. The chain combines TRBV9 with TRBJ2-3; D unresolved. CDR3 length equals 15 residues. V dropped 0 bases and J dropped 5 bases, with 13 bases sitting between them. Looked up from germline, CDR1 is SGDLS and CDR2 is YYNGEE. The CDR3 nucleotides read TGTGCCAGCAGCGTAGGCCGGAGCAGTGGAGATACGCAGTATTTT. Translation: CASSVGRSSGDTQYF. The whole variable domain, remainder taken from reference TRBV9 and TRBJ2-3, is DSGVTQTPKHLITATGQRVTLRCSPRSGDLSVYWYQQSLDQGLQFLIQYYNGEERAKGNILERFSAQQFPDLHSELNLSSLELGDSALYFCASSVGRSSGDTQYFGPGTRLTVL.

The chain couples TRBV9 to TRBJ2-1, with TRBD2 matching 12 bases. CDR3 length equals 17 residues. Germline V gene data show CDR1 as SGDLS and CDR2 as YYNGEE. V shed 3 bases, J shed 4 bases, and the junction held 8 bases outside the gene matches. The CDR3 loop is CASSGTSGTFLYNEQFF. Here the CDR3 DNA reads TGTGCCAGCAGCGGGACTAGCGGGACCTTTTTATACAATGAGCAGTTCTTC. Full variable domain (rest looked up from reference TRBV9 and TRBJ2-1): DSGVTQTPKHLITATGQRVTLRCSPRSGDLSVYWYQQSLDQGLQFLIQYYNGEERAKGNILERFSAQQFPDLHSELNLSSLELGDSALYFCASSGTSGTFLYNEQFFGPGTRLTVL.

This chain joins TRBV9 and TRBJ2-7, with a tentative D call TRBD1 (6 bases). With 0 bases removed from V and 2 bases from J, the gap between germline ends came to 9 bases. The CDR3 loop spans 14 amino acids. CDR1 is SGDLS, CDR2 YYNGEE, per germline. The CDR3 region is CASSVEDRTYEQYF. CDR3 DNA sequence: TGTGCCAGCAGCGTAGAGGACAGAACCTACGAGCAGTACTTC. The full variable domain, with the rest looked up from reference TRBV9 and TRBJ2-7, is DSGVTQTPKHLITATGQRVTLRCSPRSGDLSVYWYQQSLDQGLQFLIQYYNGEERAKGNILERFSAQQFPDLHSELNLSSLELGDSALYFCASSVEDRTYEQYFGPGTRLTVT.

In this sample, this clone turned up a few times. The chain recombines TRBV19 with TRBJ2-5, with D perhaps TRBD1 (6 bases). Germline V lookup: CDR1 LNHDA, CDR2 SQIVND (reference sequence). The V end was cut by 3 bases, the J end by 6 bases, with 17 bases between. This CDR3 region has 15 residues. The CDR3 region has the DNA TGTGCCAGTAGTATGTCTGGCAGGGGTACTCAGACCCAGTACTTC. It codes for CASSMSGRGTQTQYF.

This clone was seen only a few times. The CDR3 sequence is CATLEGQSSGNTIYF. CDR3 in DNA: TGTGCCACGCTGGAGGGGCAAAGCTCTGGAAACACCATATATTTT. The chain carries TRBV2 and TRBJ1-3; tentatively, D is TRBD1 (5 bases). Germline CDR1 is SNHLY and CDR2 is FYNNEI. This CDR3 contains 15 residues. Trimming took off 10 bases at V and 0 bases at J, with 16 bases between the two ends.